These 22 T cell receptor beta chains originate from one sample sequenced in a study of molecular identifiers for immune sequencing clone quantification. MiXCR, run by TCRdb on the PCR reads, gives a single entry per CDR3 protein. The sample has 250,000 to 400,000 distinct CDR3 sequences; around 21% are singletons. Sequencing was performed on naive CD8+ T cells from blood, with Jurkat cell RNA spiked in. This sample's subset: FACS-sorted CD8+CD4-CCR7+CD45RA+ naive T cells. The origin of the receptors is a human donor in good health. Some libraries in this study had Jurkat cell RNA spiked in.

In its sample, this clonotype was seen many times. V and J are TRBV2 and TRBJ1-5, with no clear D. With 7 bases removed from V and 7 bases from J, the gap between germline ends came to 14 bases. The CDR3 is 13 residues long. Germline CDR1 and CDR2: SNHLY and FYNNEI. The CDR3 nucleotides read TGTGCCAGCATACGGGGAGTGGGGCAGCCCCAGCATTTT. Protein product: CASIRGVGQPQHF. The full variable domain, completed using reference TRBV2 and TRBJ1-5, is EPEVTQTPSHQVTQMGQEVILRCVPISNHLYFYWYRQILGQKVEFLVSFYNNEISEKSEIFDDQFSVERPDGSNFTLKIRSTKLEDSAMYFCASIRGVGQPQHFGDGTRLSIL.

This clonotype has at least ten counts. The rearrangement links TRBV7-2 to TRBJ2-3; no definite D call. From germline, CDR1 is SGHTA and CDR2 FQGNSA. V gave up 1 base and J gave up 4 bases, with 12 bases separating them. The CDR3 extends over 15 amino acids. This CDR3 is CASSLDYGPPDTQYF. CDR3 nucleotides: TGTGCCAGCAGCTTAGATTATGGCCCCCCAGATACGCAGTATTTT. The entire variable domain, with the rest obtained from reference TRBV7-2 and TRBJ2-3, is as follows: GAGVSQSPSNKVTEKGKDVELRCDPISGHTALYWYRQSLGQGLEFLIYFQGNSAPDKSGLPSDRFSAERTGGSVSTLTIQRTQQEDSAVYLCASSLDYGPPDTQYFGPGTRLTVL.

At least ten counts were recorded for this clonotype. The rearrangement joins TRBV7-8 to TRBJ2-5; weak D call: TRBD1 (5 bases). This CDR3 comprises 14 residues. Germline CDR1 and CDR2: SGHVS and FQNEAQ. Trimming removed 5 bases at V and 2 bases at J, with 12 bases between. CDR3 residues: CASSAPGIQETQYF. CDR3 nucleotides: TGTGCCAGCAGCGCCCCAGGGATTCAAGAGACCCAGTACTTC.

This chain's CDR3 is CASGPAGQGHYGYTF. Here the CDR3 DNA reads TGTGCCAGCGGTCCCGCCGGGCAGGGACACTATGGCTACACCTTC. This chain uses TRBV27 with TRBJ1-2; D might be TRBD1 (5 bases). The V gene lost 8 bases and the J gene lost 3 bases, with 19 bases spanning the gap. Looked up from germline, CDR1 is MNHEY and CDR2 is SMNVEV (reference sequence). The CDR3 is 15 amino acids.

This clonotype has ten or more counts. The V call is TRBV7-6, the J call TRBJ2-1, with TRBD1 matching 9 bases. CDR3 size: 13 residues. The trim removed 0 bases at V and 15 bases at J, leaving 6 bases unmatched. The germline gives CDR1 SGHVS, CDR2 FNYEAQ. CDR3 residues: CASSLAGQGYRFF. CDR3 DNA sequence: TGTGCCAGCAGCTTAGCTGGACAGGGGTACCGGTTCTTC.

This clonotype has ten or more counts. The rearrangement uses TRBV11-2 and TRBJ2-3, with 8 bases aligning to TRBD1. The length of the CDR3 is 18 residues. Germline CDR1 is SGHAT and CDR2 is FQNNGV. The V and J ends lost 0 bases and 2 bases, in that order; junction bases with no gene match: 10. The CDR3 loop is CASSLDGLGQGYTDTQYF. CDR3 DNA sequence: TGTGCCAGCAGCTTAGATGGCCTCGGACAGGGCTACACAGATACGCAGTATTTT.

This clonotype was seen a single time. This chain uses TRBV4-1 with TRBJ2-7; D is ambiguous. In germline, CDR1 is MGHRA, CDR2 YSYEKL. The V gene lost 3 bases and the J gene lost 6 bases, with 12 bases spanning the gap. CDR3 size: 13 residues. The CDR3 bases are TGCGCCAGCAGCCAGGAAAGTGCCTGCGAGCAGTACTTC. Translation: CASSQESACEQYF.

This clonotype was detected many times. The chain uses TRBV12-3 or TRBV12-4 and TRBJ2-3, with 9 positions matching TRBD2. V lost 5 bases, J lost 1 base, and 7 bases stayed unmatched. This CDR3 has 16 residues. CDR3 protein: CASSPLVAGGTDTQYF. CDR3 nucleotide sequence: TGTGCCAGCAGTCCCCTTGTAGCGGGGGGCACAGATACGCAGTATTTT.

About this clonotype: Being one base from a much bigger clone, this may be a read error. V usage is TRBV5-6 and J usage is TRBJ2-3; 7 nucleotides agree with TRBD2. The V and J ends lost 6 bases and 2 bases, in that order; junction bases with no gene match: 12. CDR3 length: 16 amino acids. Germline V gene sequence: CDR1 SGHDT, CDR2 YYEEEE. CDR3 sequence (DNA): TGTGCCAGCACCAAGCAGGGCAGCGGGGCCACAGATACGCAGTATTTT. It specifies CASTKQGSGATDTQYF.

In its sample, this clonotype was seen many times. V gene TRBV5-4 combines with J gene TRBJ2-2; D is unresolved. The V gene lost 3 bases and the J gene lost 0 bases, with 9 bases spanning the gap. This CDR3 has 15 residues. From germline, CDR1 is SGHNT and CDR2 YYREEE (reference sequence). Here the CDR3 DNA reads TGTGCCAGCAGCTCCGAAGCATCGAACACCGGGGAGCTGTTTTTT. It translates to CASSSEASNTGELFF.

The rearrangement links TRBV3-1 to TRBJ1-4; maybe TRBD1 (5 bases). The length of the CDR3 is 16 residues. Between the trimmed V and J ends, which lost 3 bases and 6 bases, there was a span of 17 bases. In germline, CDR1 is LGHDT, CDR2 YNNKEL (reference sequence). The CDR3 DNA reads TGTGCCAGCAGCCAGGGGACGCCGATCCGGGATGAAAAACTGTTTTTT. It codes for CASSQGTPIRDEKLFF. Supplemented by reference TRBV3-1 and TRBJ1-4, the full variable domain reads DTAVSQTPKYLVTQMGNDKSIKCEQNLGHDTMYWYKQDSKKFLKIMFSYNNKELIINETVPNRFSPKSPDKAHLNLHINSLELGDSAVYFCASSQGTPIRDEKLFFGSGTQLSVL.

To note about this clonotype: A junction end diverges from the germline sequence, so it may reflect a read error. In nucleotides, the CDR3 is TGCGGTGCTAGAGGGCAGCTCTACGAGCAGTACTTC. It encodes CGARGQLYEQYF. The chain has TRBV20-1 and TRBJ2-7; D is possibly TRBD2 (5 bases). Germline V gene lookup returns CDR1 DFQATT and CDR2 SNEGSKA (reference sequence). This CDR3 is 12 amino acids long.

This clonotype was seen many times. This chain links TRBV28 with TRBJ2-5; the D gene is possibly TRBD1 (6 bases). This CDR3 has 16 residues. CDR1 is MDHEN and CDR2 is SYDVKM in the germline V gene. The V gene lost 7 bases and the J gene lost 1 base, with 19 bases spanning the gap. The CDR3 sequence: CASKAVLEGGQETQYF. In DNA, the CDR3 is TGTGCCAGCAAGGCTGTCTTAGAAGGGGGCCAAGAGACCCAGTACTTC.

For this clonotype: A read error is possible here, since a much larger clone lies one base away. The chain is built from TRBV2 and TRBJ2-5, with 9 bases fitting TRBD2. The V gene's germline CDR1 is SNHLY and CDR2 FYNNEI. Trimming cost V 7 bases and J 6 bases; bases outside gene matches: 15. This CDR3 comprises 16 residues. CDR3 loop: CASMYGGGAFRKTQYF. CDR3 nucleotides: TGTGCCAGCATGTATGGCGGGGGGGCTTTCAGAAAGACCCAGTACTTC.

This clonotype was seen a few times. The gene calls are TRBV6-2 or TRBV6-3 and TRBJ2-7, with D perhaps assigned TRBD1 or TRBD2 (5 bases each). V was shortened by 2 bases and J by 4 bases, with 15 bases between the two germline ends. The CDR3 totals 15 residues. Germline V gene sequence: CDR1 MNHEY, CDR2 SVGEGT. Here the CDR3 DNA reads TGTGCCAGCAGTTACGGGGGTAATTCCAGATACGAGCAGTACTTC. Amino acid sequence: CASSYGGNSRYEQYF.

This clonotype was counted ten times or more. The chain recombines TRBV4-1 with TRBJ1-4; weak D call: TRBD1 (5 bases). Germline CDR1 is MGHRA and CDR2 is YSYEKL. The V gene lost 5 bases and the J gene lost 8 bases, with 15 bases spanning the gap. The CDR3 spans 14 residues. In nucleotides, the CDR3 is TGCGCCAGCAGCTTCGGATATTCAGGGGAAAAACTGTTTTTT. This translates into CASSFGYSGEKLFF.

This clonotype was counted only a few times. The chain employs TRBV10-3 and TRBJ1-1, with TRBD1 matching 8 bases. CDR3 size: 15 residues. The V segment lost 3 bases and the J segment 2 bases; nucleotides outside the gene matches: 5. CDR1 is ENHRY, CDR2 SYGVKD, per germline. Here the CDR3 reads CAISDPTGGNTEAFF. The CDR3 DNA reads TGTGCCATCAGTGACCCAACAGGGGGTAACACTGAAGCTTTCTTT.

This clonotype was picked up many times. The chain employs TRBV27 and TRBJ2-7; no definite D call. The CDR3 has 14 amino acids. CDR1 and CDR2 from the germline V gene are MNHEY and SMNVEV (reference sequence). V lost 3 bases and J lost 3, with 12 bases in between. For the CDR3, the DNA is TGTGCCAGCAGTTTTTTGGGCACCGACTACGAGCAGTACTTC. Protein sequence: CASSFLGTDYEQYF.

This clonotype was seen repeatedly, ten times or more. V gene TRBV6-6 combines with J gene TRBJ2-7; 12 bases map to TRBD1. This CDR3 has 16 residues. V was clipped by 0 bases and J by 4 bases; unmatched bases: 4. CDR1 MNHNY and CDR2 SVGAGI come from the germline V gene (reference sequence). DNA for the CDR3: TGTGCCAGCAGTTACTCCCGGGACAGGGGGCAGTACGAGCAGTACTTC. Residues: CASSYSRDRGQYEQYF.

Comments on this clonotype: A much larger clone is a single base away; this may be a read error. This chain joins TRBV21-1 and TRBJ2-3; TRBD1 is taken as the D call from the table, unchecked against the DNA. TRBV21-1 is a pseudogene. This CDR3 contains 17 residues. The CDR3 loop is CASNLRRGRGSTDTQYF. The CDR3 region has the DNA TGTGCCAGCAACCTCCGCAGGGGACGGGGGAGCACAGATACGCAGTATTTT.

Turning to this clonotype: This could be a read error, since a much larger clone is one nucleotide away. The rearrangement links TRBV20-1 to TRBJ2-4; D perhaps matches TRBD1 (6 bases). This CDR3 comprises 15 residues. Per germline, CDR1 DFQATT and CDR2 SNEGSKA (reference sequence). The CDR3 region is CSAHTGQSAKDIQYF. CDR3 in DNA: TGCAGTGCTCACACGGGACAATCAGCCAAAGACATTCAGTACTTC.

As for this clonotype: This sequence may be a read error, since a much larger clone differs from it by one base. The chain carries TRBV25-1 and TRBJ2-5, with unresolved D. Trimming cost V 6 bases and J 9 bases, with 11 bases left between them. There are 11 residues in the CDR3. CDR1 MGHDK and CDR2 SYGVNS come from the germline V gene. CDR3 amino acids: CASRGLEPQYF. Written as DNA, the CDR3 is TGTGCCAGCAGGGGTCTAGAACCCCAGTACTTC.